This T cell receptor beta chain was captured by sequencing in a study of shared clonotypes between healthy human individuals. Overall study results and limits: Only a few donors were included, so the genetic and exposure-history diversity represented was limited.

The ends were cut back, 11 bases at V and 7 bases at J, with 17 bases in the middle. CDR1 SGHDN and CDR2 FVKESK come from the germline V gene. This CDR3 is built from 13 residues. Only in-frame clones appear in the TCRdb table, and some are missing; sequencing was by immunoSEQ multiplex PCR. Among around 500,000 clones listed, over 70% were seen once. The sample holds one count of this clone. Its target is not known. The clonotype comes from a woman aged 35 to 49 in good health. Some clones in this sample may be carry-over from other donors' samples. V gene TRBV14 combines with J gene TRBJ1-4, with TRBD1 as a possible D gene (5 bases). Source material: PBMCs. The CDR3 DNA reads TGTGCCTCCCGGGGGGTGCGGACTGAAAAACTGTTTTTT. Residues: CASRGVRTEKLFF.